The 21 T cell receptor beta chains below all came from one sample that was sequenced in a study of T cell responses to AZD1222 COVID-19 vaccine. Profiled with immunoSEQ multiplex PCR; TCRdb holds only in-frame clones, not every one. Of 40,000 to 55,000 clones in the sample, roughly 87% were seen once. The starting material was peripheral blood, obtained 28 days after the second AZD1222 dose. Every receptor here comes from an adult who received the AZD1222 COVID-19 vaccine.

This clone occurred a few times. The gene calls are TRBV6-1 and TRBJ1-5, with D uncertain. CDR3 size: 14 residues. In germline, CDR1 is MNHNS, CDR2 SASEGT. V was trimmed by 1 base and J by 5 bases, leaving 9 bases between them. CDR3 region: CASSEGTAYQPQHF. CDR3 DNA: TGTGCCAGCAGTGAAGGGACTGCCTATCAGCCCCAGCATTTT.

The rearrangement links TRBV19 to TRBJ1-3, with 9 bases fitting TRBD1. This CDR3 has 14 amino acids. Trimming removed 4 bases from V and 10 bases from J; junction bases left unmatched: 8. Germline V gene data show CDR1 as LNHDA and CDR2 as SQIVND (reference sequence). The CDR3 loop is CASSTKGQGVTIYF. DNA of the CDR3: TGTGCCAGTAGTACAAAGGGACAGGGAGTGACCATATATTTT.

The genes are TRBV7-9 and TRBJ1-3, with a tentative D call TRBD1 (5 bases). The CDR3 consists of 15 residues. Trimming pared 5 bases from V and 0 bases from J, leaving 11 bases between. Germline lookup yields CDR1 SEHNR and CDR2 FQNEAQ (reference sequence). CDR3 DNA sequence: TGTGCCAGCAGCCTCCAGGGAGGCTCTGGAAACACCATATATTTT. This translates into CASSLQGGSGNTIYF.

The chain uses TRBV7-2 and TRBJ2-3, with TRBD2 matching 10 bases. Germline values: CDR1 SGHTA, CDR2 FQGNSA. CDR3 length: 16 residues. V gave up 6 bases and J gave up 2 bases; unmatched junction bases: 8. This CDR3 is CASSFYSGGITDTQYF. As DNA, the CDR3 is TGTGCCAGCAGTTTTTATAGCGGGGGGATCACAGATACGCAGTATTTT.

J is TRBJ1-3 and V is TRBV19; 9 bases map to TRBD1. Trimming cost V 3 bases and J 8 bases; bases outside gene matches: 2. The CDR3 has 13 residues. The germline CDR1 and CDR2 sequences are LNHDA and SQIVND (reference sequence). The CDR3 reads CASSMDRGDTIYF. The CDR3 nucleotides are TGTGCCAGTAGTATGGACAGGGGTGACACCATATATTTT.

This chain connects TRBV19 to TRBJ2-1, with 11 positions matching TRBD2. The CDR3 has 18 residues. Trimming at V came to 3 bases and at J to 0 bases, leaving 7 bases not matched to a gene. Per the germline V gene, CDR1 is LNHDA and CDR2 is SQIVND (reference sequence). CDR3 in amino acids: CASSMASGGPRSYNEQFF. In DNA, the CDR3 is TGTGCCAGTAGTATGGCTAGCGGGGGGCCCCGCTCCTACAATGAGCAGTTCTTC.

The sample holds one count of this clone. The V and J genes are TRBV5-4 and TRBJ1-2; 7 nucleotides match TRBD1. The CDR3 totals 15 residues. Germline CDR1 SGHNT, CDR2 YYREEE (reference sequence). V shed 2 bases, J shed 0 bases, and the junction held 4 bases outside the gene matches. The DNA of the CDR3 is TGTGCCAGCAGCTTAAGACAGGGAGCTAACTATGGCTACACCTTC. It translates to CASSLRQGANYGYTF.

The chain employs TRBV19 and TRBJ1-2; 8 bases align to TRBD1. With 6 bases clipped from V and 5 bases from J, the junction kept 5 bases outside the gene matches. This CDR3 region has 13 residues. Looked up from germline, CDR1 is LNHDA and CDR2 is SQIVND (reference sequence). CDR3 sequence: CASSLGTGYGYTF. The CDR3 coding sequence is TGTGCCAGTAGCCTCGGGACAGGATATGGCTACACCTTC.

This chain joins TRBV3-1 (or the pseudogene TRBV3-2) and TRBJ1-4, with D tentatively TRBD1 (5 bases). Trimming pared 0 bases from V and 0 bases from J, leaving 17 bases between. Germline V gene data show CDR1 as LGHDT and CDR2 as YNNKEL (reference sequence). The CDR3 contains 19 residues. As DNA, the CDR3 is TGTGCCAGCAGCCAAGAACTTTTTACAGGAGATGCAACTAATGAAAAACTGTTTTTT. This sequence encodes CASSQELFTGDATNEKLFF.

This clone has a single count. This chain connects TRBV30 to TRBJ1-3; no definite D call. Germline CDR1 and CDR2: GTSNPN and SVGIG (reference sequence). CDR3 length: 12 residues. With 4 bases removed from V and 0 bases from J, the gap between germline ends came to 4 bases. The CDR3 is CAWKDSGNTIYF. The CDR3 coding sequence is TGTGCCTGGAAGGACTCTGGAAACACCATATATTTT.

This sequence joins TRBV10-2 and TRBJ2-1, with 9 bases identical to TRBD2. The CDR3 runs 16 residues. Unmatched junction bases numbered 13, after V lost 7 bases and J lost 6 bases. CDR1 and CDR2 from the germline V gene are WSHSY and SAAADI. In DNA form, the CDR3 reads TGCGCCAGCATTACAGCGGGACTAGCACCGTTCAATGAGCAGTTCTTC. The encoded protein is CASITAGLAPFNEQFF.

A single count supports this clone. This chain links TRBV4-1 with TRBJ1-1, with 11 bases matching TRBD1. This CDR3 is built from 16 residues. Unmatched junction bases numbered 7, after V lost 3 bases and J lost 4 bases. CDR1 MGHRA and CDR2 YSYEKL come from the germline V gene. The CDR3 here is CASSHPDRGQGTEAFF. The CDR3 nucleotides are TGCGCCAGCAGCCATCCGGACAGGGGGCAGGGCACTGAAGCTTTCTTT.

V and J are TRBV2 and TRBJ2-5; tentative D call: TRBD2 (5 bases). Per the germline V gene, CDR1 is SNHLY and CDR2 is FYNNEI. This CDR3 has 12 amino acids. V lost 4 bases and J lost 3, with 6 bases in between. CDR3 region: CASSVSEETQYF. As DNA, the CDR3 is TGTGCCAGCAGTGTTAGCGAAGAGACCCAGTACTTC.

This clone appeared once. This sequence joins TRBV3-1 (or the pseudogene TRBV3-2) and TRBJ2-5; 9 nucleotides match TRBD2. After removal of 4 bases from V and 5 bases from J, the junction contained 5 bases not matched to a gene. CDR3 length equals 14 residues. CDR1 and CDR2 (germline): LGHDT, YNNKEL (reference sequence). As DNA, the CDR3 is TGTGCCAGCAGCCCCGGGACTAGCTACGAGACCCAGTACTTC. Its translation is CASSPGTSYETQYF.

The chain links TRBV11-2 to TRBJ1-1; TRBD1 matches at 9 bases. Germline-derived CDR1 and CDR2 are SGHAT and FQNNGV. The CDR3 length is 14 residues. J gave up 10 bases and V 5 bases, and 11 bases lay outside the gene matches. The CDR3 nucleotides read TGTGCCAGCAGCCTCACCCGACAGGGGGGAAGAGCTTTCTTT. This gives the protein CASSLTRQGGRAFF.

This clone has a single count. The chain uses TRBV6-5 and TRBJ1-5; D is possibly TRBD1 (5 bases). From germline, CDR1 is MNHEY and CDR2 SVGAGI. The V end lost 4 bases, the J end lost 0 bases, and 10 bases lay between the germline ends. The CDR3 length is 15 residues. This CDR3 is CASSLTGDSNQPQHF. CDR3 nucleotide sequence: TGTGCCAGCAGTTTAACGGGGGATAGCAATCAGCCCCAGCATTTT.

V is TRBV11-2 and J is TRBJ2-7; D gene unclear. CDR1 and CDR2 from the germline V gene are SGHAT and FQNNGV. The CDR3 is made up of 11 amino acids. The ends were cut back, 5 bases at V and 4 bases at J, with 6 bases in the middle. CDR3 amino acids: CASSQNYEQYF. The CDR3 DNA sequence: TGTGCCAGCAGCCAGAATTACGAGCAGTACTTC. The full variable domain, in which reference TRBV11-2 and TRBJ2-7 provide the parts outside the CDR3, is EAGVAQSPRYKIIEKRQSVAFWCNPISGHATLYWYQQILGQGPKLLIQFQNNGVVDDSQLPKDRFSAERLKGVDSTLKIQPAKLEDSAVYLCASSQNYEQYFGPGTRLTVT.

The chain couples TRBV9 to TRBJ1-2, with 7 nucleotides matching TRBD1. V gave up 2 bases and J gave up 5 bases; unmatched junction bases: 9. There are 15 residues in the CDR3. Germline V gene data show CDR1 as SGDLS and CDR2 as YYNGEE. The CDR3, as DNA: TGTGCCAGCAGCGTTGACAGGGCTCCCGATTATGGCTACACCTTC. This encodes CASSVDRAPDYGYTF.

The V and J genes are TRBV6-6 and TRBJ1-1; no clear D gene. This CDR3 spans 13 amino acids. V dropped 10 bases and J dropped 5 bases, with 17 bases sitting between them. Germline CDR1 MNHNY, CDR2 SVGAGI (reference sequence). CDR3 region: CATTPYSKTEAFF. CDR3 nucleotides: TGTGCCACCACCCCCTACAGCAAAACTGAAGCTTTCTTT.

The chain recombines TRBV2 with TRBJ1-2; 7 bases agree with TRBD1. The J segment lost 4 bases and the V segment lost 6 bases, leaving 11 bases of the junction unmatched. The CDR3 spans 15 residues. Germline V gives CDR1 SNHLY, CDR2 FYNNEI. The DNA of the CDR3 is TGTGCCAGCAGAGAATTACAGGGGAATGGCTATGGCTACACCTTC. It encodes CASRELQGNGYGYTF. Full variable domain (missing parts from reference TRBV2 and TRBJ1-2): EPEVTQTPSHQVTQMGQEVILRCVPISNHLYFYWYRQILGQKVEFLVSFYNNEISEKSEIFDDQFSVERPDGSNFTLKIRSTKLEDSAMYFCASRELQGNGYGYTFGSGTRLTVV.

This clone appeared once. The rearrangement uses TRBV18 and TRBJ2-2; D unresolved. The germline V and J ends were trimmed by 3 bases and 0 bases, with 8 bases remaining between them. Per the germline V gene, CDR1 is KGHSH and CDR2 is LQKENI. The CDR3 has 15 amino acids. The CDR3 protein is CASSPYYANTGELFF. The CDR3 DNA sequence: TGTGCCAGCTCACCTTACTATGCGAACACCGGGGAGCTGTTTTTT.